Below are 21 T cell receptor beta chains sequenced from a single sample in a study of cytomegalovirus exposure and HLA in healthy donors. Vbeta (60) and Jbeta (13) primers were used in the PCR. Clones were read by immunoSEQ multiplex PCR, and TCRdb kept only the in-frame ones, dropping some. Of roughly 98,000 clones detected, roughly 80% appear once; the ten largest clones hold about 2%. The sample consisted of PBMCs. Every receptor here comes from a middle-aged man in good health and CMV-seronegative.

This clone showed up just a few times. This chain joins TRBV10-3 and TRBJ2-1, with D perhaps matching TRBD2 (6 bases). V was shortened by 9 bases and J by 8 bases, with 17 bases between the two germline ends. The CDR3 extends over 13 amino acids. Germline values: CDR1 ENHRY, CDR2 SYGVKD. For the CDR3, the DNA is TGTGCCATACTAGCCGCCTTTAAGGATGAGCAGTTCTTC. Translated, it gives CAILAAFKDEQFF.

The chain combines TRBV30 with TRBJ1-1; 7 bases align to TRBD1. CDR1 is GTSNPN and CDR2 is SVGIG in the germline V gene (reference sequence). Losses at the gene ends were 1 base for V and 3 bases for J; bases not matched to a gene: 8. This CDR3 has 15 amino acids. The CDR3 region is CAWSGTYRGDTEAFF. The CDR3 DNA reads TGTGCCTGGAGTGGTACGTACAGGGGAGACACTGAAGCTTTCTTT.

This clone came up once. CDR3 region: CASSQGDGRTVGGYTF. The CDR3 DNA sequence: TGCGCCAGCAGCCAAGGTGATGGGAGAACTGTGGGGGGCTACACCTTC. The chain uses TRBV4-1 and TRBJ1-2, with D uncertain. The germline V gene encodes CDR1 MGHRA and CDR2 YSYEKL. V was clipped by 1 base and J by 8 bases, with 20 bases between them. The CDR3 covers 16 residues.

The table lists this clone with a count of one. The chain has TRBV7-9 and TRBJ2-3, with D possibly TRBD1 on 6 matching bases. The CDR3 is made up of 14 amino acids. The V end lost 2 bases, the J end lost 6 bases, and 12 bases lay between the germline ends. Germline-derived CDR1 and CDR2 are SEHNR and FQNEAQ (reference sequence). CDR3 protein: CASSLQGNSDTQYF. In DNA form, the CDR3 reads TGTGCCAGCAGCTTACAGGGGAATTCGGATACGCAGTATTTT.

V usage is TRBV7-2 and J usage is TRBJ2-7; the match to TRBD2 covers 11 bases. With V trimmed by 5 bases and J by 7 bases, 10 bases remained unmatched. Germline loops: CDR1 SGHTA, CDR2 FQGNSA. The CDR3 is 15 residues long. In DNA form, the CDR3 reads TGTGCCAGCAGCGAAAGGCTAGCGGGAGGACGGGAGCAGTACTTC. It codes for CASSERLAGGREQYF.

The chain employs TRBV2 and TRBJ1-5; D gene unclear. The length of the CDR3 is 13 residues. Germline V gene lookup returns CDR1 SNHLY and CDR2 FYNNEI. Trimming took off 7 bases at V and 3 bases at J, with 10 bases between the two ends. The CDR3 protein is CASMAQNNQPQHF. In DNA form, the CDR3 reads TGTGCCAGCATGGCTCAAAACAATCAGCCCCAGCATTTT.

This clone occurred a few times. This chain links TRBV14 with TRBJ2-7; perhaps TRBD2 as D (5 bases). CDR3 length: 13 residues. The germline V gene encodes CDR1 SGHDN and CDR2 FVKESK. Trimming pared 4 bases from V and 6 bases from J, leaving 13 bases between. CDR3 coding DNA: TGTGCCAGCAGCCGGCTCGGGGTGGGCGAGCAGTACTTC. This encodes CASSRLGVGEQYF.

The rearrangement links TRBV7-9 to TRBJ1-1, with D perhaps matching TRBD1 (6 bases). The germline gives CDR1 SEHNR, CDR2 FQNEAQ (reference sequence). This CDR3 spans 16 amino acids. With 4 bases removed from V and 4 bases from J, the gap between germline ends came to 19 bases. CDR3 in amino acids: CASSSGSAGALTEAFF. In DNA, the CDR3 is TGTGCCAGCAGCTCCGGTTCGGCGGGGGCGCTCACTGAAGCTTTCTTT.

The chain employs TRBV29-1 and TRBJ2-1; possible D gene TRBD1, 6 bases. V was trimmed by 6 bases and J by 10 bases, leaving 22 bases between them. Looked up from germline, CDR1 is SQVTM and CDR2 is ANQGSEA. The length of the CDR3 is 14 residues. In DNA, the CDR3 is TGCAGCGTAGATGAGACAGGTGTCCTAGGGGAGCAGTTCTTC. As protein: CSVDETGVLGEQFF.

The DNA for the CDR3 is TGTGCCAGCCAACCCGGGTCAAGCACAGATACGCAGTATTTT. It encodes CASQPGSSTDTQYF. The chain uses TRBV27 and TRBJ2-3, with no clear D. Trimming took 8 bases from V and 0 from J, leaving 12 bases between them. Germline V gene lookup returns CDR1 MNHEY and CDR2 SMNVEV (reference sequence). The CDR3 has 14 residues.

This clone was recorded a few times. CDR3 in amino acids: CSVVFGYGYTF. The CDR3 DNA is TGCAGCGTGGTGTTCGGCTATGGCTACACCTTC. The V and J genes are TRBV29-1 and TRBJ1-2, with no clear D. This CDR3 has 11 amino acids. Germline loops: CDR1 SQVTM, CDR2 ANQGSEA. Between the trimmed V and J ends, which lost 6 bases and 4 bases, there was a span of 9 bases.

The V and J genes are TRBV19 and TRBJ1-2; the match to TRBD1 covers 8 bases. V shed 7 bases and J 4 bases; nucleotides not matched to a gene: 11. CDR1 is LNHDA, CDR2 SQIVND, per germline (reference sequence). The CDR3 consists of 15 residues. CDR3 coding DNA: TGTGCCAGTAATATGATTAAACAGGGGGTCTATGGCTACACCTTC. It specifies CASNMIKQGVYGYTF.

This clone has a handful of counts. CDR3 in DNA: TGTGCCAGCAGCTTTGTCACTAGGCTAAACACCGGGGAGCTGTTTTTT. It encodes CASSFVTRLNTGELFF. The chain is built from TRBV5-6 and TRBJ2-2; D may be TRBD2 (5 bases). The CDR3 spans 16 residues. V was pared by 2 bases and J by 2 bases, with 13 bases between. Germline CDR1 is SGHDT and CDR2 is YYEEEE.

This chain connects TRBV9 to TRBJ2-3, with 7 bases lining up with TRBD1. CDR3 length: 17 amino acids. The ends lost 4 bases at V and 3 bases at J; junction bases unmatched: 14. CDR1 SGDLS and CDR2 YYNGEE come from the germline V gene. DNA of the CDR3: TGTGCCAGCAGCCGTAGCGTAGACCAGGGGGTTACAGATACGCAGTATTTT. It translates to CASSRSVDQGVTDTQYF.

The CDR3 loop reads CASSFPGQSYNEQFF. The CDR3 DNA follows: TGCGCCAGCAGTTTTCCGGGACAGTCCTACAATGAGCAGTTCTTC. The chain links TRBV5-1 to TRBJ2-1, with TRBD1 identical over 7 bases. Trimming took 5 bases from V and 1 from J; bases not matched to a gene: 6. Germline values: CDR1 SGHRS, CDR2 YFSETQ. The CDR3 is made up of 15 amino acids.

This chain connects TRBV2 to TRBJ2-6; 7 nucleotides agree with TRBD2. V lost 10 bases to trimming and J lost 0 bases; unmatched junction nucleotides: 12. The CDR3 covers 17 residues. Germline V gene lookup returns CDR1 SNHLY and CDR2 FYNNEI. CDR3 in DNA: TGTGCCACCGGGGGAGGGACGGCTGCCTCTGGGGCCAACGTCCTGACTTTC. It specifies CATGGGTAASGANVLTF.

This clone was counted a few times. CDR3 sequence: CASSVGGRSYEQYF. DNA of the CDR3: TGTGCCAGCAGCGTAGGGGGCCGTTCCTACGAGCAGTACTTC. V gene TRBV9 combines with J gene TRBJ2-7; D is possibly TRBD1 (5 bases). Trimming took off 0 bases at V and 1 base at J, with 8 bases between the two ends. This CDR3 has 14 residues. Germline V CDR1 and CDR2: SGDLS, YYNGEE.

In DNA, the CDR3 is TGTGCCAGCAGCCGCGACGGGAACTATGGCTACACCTTC. This translates into CASSRDGNYGYTF. The rearrangement links TRBV7-9 to TRBJ1-2; D unresolved. The CDR3 consists of 13 residues. Germline CDR1 SEHNR, CDR2 FQNEAQ (reference sequence). V dropped 5 bases and J dropped 2 bases, with 9 bases sitting between them.

This clone has just a few counts. This rearrangement joins TRBV28 to TRBJ2-7; D not resolved. The germline V gene encodes CDR1 MDHEN and CDR2 SYDVKM. Trimming took off 3 bases at V and 1 base at J, with 13 bases between the two ends. This CDR3 contains 15 residues. The CDR3 DNA reads as TGTGCCAGCAGTTTTGCCGGTTACAGATCCTACGAGCAGTACTTC. Translating it yields CASSFAGYRSYEQYF.

The rearrangement uses TRBV14 and TRBJ2-3; 7 nucleotides line up with TRBD1. Germline CDR1 reads SGHDN; CDR2 reads FVKESK. This CDR3 contains 15 residues. V gave up 2 bases and J gave up 2 bases; unmatched junction bases: 4. CDR3 protein: CASSQRTGLTDTQYF. In DNA, the CDR3 is TGTGCCAGCAGCCAACGGACAGGCCTCACAGATACGCAGTATTTT. The full variable domain, in which reference TRBV14 and TRBJ2-3 provide the parts outside the CDR3, is EAGVTQFPSHSVIEKGQTVTLRCDPISGHDNLYWYRRVMGKEIKFLLHFVKESKQDESGMPNNRFLAERTGGTYSTLKVQPAELEDSGVYFCASSQRTGLTDTQYFGPGTRLTVL.

The chain combines TRBV2 with TRBJ1-2; 9 positions agree with TRBD1. The V gene's germline CDR1 is SNHLY and CDR2 FYNNEI. Losses at the gene ends were 4 bases for V and 5 bases for J; bases not matched to a gene: 8. The CDR3 length is 15 residues. The CDR3 reads CASSGNTGTGYGYTF. CDR3 nucleotides: TGTGCCAGCAGTGGTAATACCGGGACAGGGTATGGCTACACCTTC.